Following are 10 T cell receptor beta chains from one sample sequenced in a study of blood T cell repertoires in COVID-19. Data came from immunoSEQ multiplex PCR; TCRdb stores just in-frame clones and leaves some out. The sample records 150,000 to 200,000 clones, 70% to 90% being singletons. Sequenced sample: PBMCs or T cells enriched from blood (not recorded which). All receptors derive from a woman younger than 35 who had recovered from COVID-19.

This clone was counted between two and nine times. V is TRBV5-1 and J is TRBJ2-7; TRBD2 agrees at 8 bases. The CDR3 contains 15 residues. The V and J ends lost 7 bases and 5 bases, in that order; junction bases with no gene match: 14. Germline V gives CDR1 SGHRS, CDR2 YFSETQ. CDR3 sequence (DNA): TGCGCCAGCGGCCCCTCGCGGGAGGTCCCCCACGAGCAGTACTTC. Protein sequence: CASGPSREVPHEQYF.

The V and J genes are TRBV6-2 or TRBV6-3 and TRBJ2-3; 12 bases are a match to TRBD2. This CDR3 has 17 amino acids. Germline-derived CDR1 and CDR2 are MNHEY and SVGEGT. J gave up 0 bases and V 2 bases, and 3 bases lay outside the gene matches. CDR3 protein: CASSYTGTSGSTDTQYF. The DNA for the CDR3 is TGTGCCAGCAGTTACACCGGGACTAGCGGGAGCACAGATACGCAGTATTTT.

This chain uses TRBV5-1 with TRBJ2-2; 7 bases are a match to TRBD2. V lost 0 bases and J lost 5; bases outside the gene matches: 4. Germline lookup yields CDR1 SGHRS and CDR2 YFSETQ. The CDR3 runs 15 residues. The CDR3 is CASSLVLASTGELFF. In DNA, the CDR3 is TGCGCCAGCAGCTTGGTACTAGCGTCAACCGGGGAGCTGTTTTTT.

The genes are TRBV5-1 and TRBJ2-5; 7 bases agree with TRBD2. Trimming removed 0 bases from V and 5 bases from J; junction bases left unmatched: 4. The CDR3 runs to 14 residues. CDR1 is SGHRS and CDR2 is YFSETQ in the germline V gene. The CDR3 reads CASSLGGSTETQYF. CDR3 bases: TGCGCCAGCAGCTTGGGCGGGAGTACGGAGACCCAGTACTTC.

The V call is TRBV3-1 (or the pseudogene TRBV3-2), the J call TRBJ2-7; 13 bases are shared with TRBD2. Trimming cost V 0 bases and J 7 bases; bases outside gene matches: 3. CDR1 and CDR2 from the germline V gene are LGHDT and YNNKEL (reference sequence). The length of the CDR3 is 15 residues. The CDR3 loop is CASSQDETSGREQYF. The CDR3 DNA sequence: TGTGCCAGCAGCCAAGACGAGACTAGCGGGAGGGAGCAGTACTTC.

The chain recombines TRBV28 with TRBJ2-1; D is ambiguous. This CDR3 contains 12 residues. In germline, CDR1 is MDHEN, CDR2 SYDVKM. V was shortened by 6 bases and J by 8 bases, with 11 bases between the two germline ends. The CDR3 region has the DNA TGTGCCAGCAGCCCCTCTCGTGATGAGCAGTTCTTC. It translates to CASSPSRDEQFF.

The chain joins TRBV3-1 (or the pseudogene TRBV3-2) to TRBJ2-7, with D perhaps TRBD2 (6 bases). Germline CDR1 LGHDT, CDR2 YNNKEL (reference sequence). The CDR3 consists of 13 residues. Trimming took off 4 bases at V and 0 bases at J, with 7 bases between the two ends. CDR3 in DNA: TGTGCCAGCAGCCGGGGGGACTCCTACGAGCAGTACTTC. It specifies CASSRGDSYEQYF.

This chain connects TRBV2 to TRBJ2-1, with 9 positions matching TRBD1. Germline V gene data show CDR1 as SNHLY and CDR2 as FYNNEI. The V gene end was trimmed by 10 bases and the J gene end by 5 bases; junction bases not matched to a gene: 6. The CDR3 loop spans 13 amino acids. The CDR3 DNA sequence: TGTGCCACGCGGACAGGGGCCAACAATGAGCAGTTCTTC. Translated: CATRTGANNEQFF.

This clone was counted once. The gene calls are TRBV3-1 (or the pseudogene TRBV3-2) and TRBJ2-2, with 13 positions matching TRBD2. Germline assignment: CDR1 LGHDT and CDR2 YNNKEL (reference sequence). The ends lost 4 bases at V and 5 bases at J; junction bases unmatched: 4. The CDR3 loop spans 16 amino acids. The DNA for the CDR3 is TGTGCCAGCAGCCTACTAGCGGGAGGGCCGACCGGGGAGCTGTTTTTT. It encodes CASSLLAGGPTGELFF.

V and J are TRBV12-5 and TRBJ1-6, with D tentatively TRBD1 (5 bases). The CDR3 runs to 14 residues. Trimming took 4 bases from V and 10 from J, leaving 14 bases between them. Germline-derived CDR1 and CDR2 are LGHNT and FRNRAP. The CDR3 spells CASGSEGQRSPLHF. The DNA for the CDR3 is TGTGCTAGTGGTTCGGAGGGGCAGAGGTCACCCCTCCACTTT.